The rows below give T cell receptor beta chains drawn from one sample of a study of glioma-infiltrating T cells after dendritic cell vaccination. Assay: immunoSEQ multiplex PCR; the TCRdb copy retains only in-frame clones and omits some. The table includes approximately 90,000 clones, about 84% detected once. The material was blood, obtained before dendritic cell vaccination. The receptors stem from a human donor with glioblastoma. Each CDR3 is given without its conserved first and last residue.

v_gene,j_gene,CDR3aa
TRBV5-1,TRBJ1-2,ASSQRTDSYGYT
TRBV7-2,TRBJ2-5,ASSPGGHGSGETQY
TRBV19,TRBJ2-1,ASSGGDWGTRSYNEQF
TRBV5-1,TRBJ2-7,ASSYRGAVHEQY
TRBV10-3,TRBJ2-7,ATLGGYEQY
TRBV27,TRBJ1-6,ASSLFTGYSPLH
TRBV29-1,TRBJ2-7,SVEVGVTYEQY
TRBV5-1,TRBJ1-2,ASSSQSGTLYGYT
TRBV7-3,TRBJ1-5,ASSLESNQPQH
TRBV5-4,TRBJ1-5,ASSLGPNQPQH
TRBV30,TRBJ2-7,AWGLAGGDEQY
TRBV5-1,TRBJ2-3,ASSLWLSSTDTQY
TRBV5-1,TRBJ2-6,ASSLVVVAPGANVLT
TRBV7-3,TRBJ1-3,ASSPGGDGNTIY
TRBV5-1,TRBJ2-7,ASSYRTDYEQY
TRBV2,TRBJ2-1,ARGNRGTGGPGEQF
TRBV5-1,TRBJ1-4,ASSFGTGNEKLF
TRBV5-8,TRBJ1-5,ASSGGQGRQPQH
TRBV6-5,TRBJ1-5,ASSYSGASNQPQH
TRBV18,TRBJ2-3,ASSSSGSTDTQY
TRBV6-4,TRBJ1-5,ASSAGARQPQH
TRBV5-4,TRBJ2-3,ASSPPGTSVDTQY
TRBV14,TRBJ1-3,ASSPYRASGNTIY
TRBV6-5,TRBJ1-2,ASGLQGAMYGYT
TRBV5-1,TRBJ2-3,ASSSQGVRGDTQY
TRBV4-3,TRBJ2-1,ASSQDMEGEGHNEQF
TRBV11-3,TRBJ1-3,ASSTRQGFGNTIY
TRBV9,TRBJ1-4,ASTGGGWDEKLF
TRBV4-2,TRBJ2-1,ASSQPGAVYNEQF
TRBV5-1,TRBJ2-7,ASSLSGTGYEQY
TRBV5-4,TRBJ2-5,ASSLVLDQETQY
TRBV4-3,TRBJ2-1,ASSQEHGKSYNEQF
TRBV2,TRBJ2-6,ASVLLSGANVLT
TRBV10-3,TRBJ2-3,AISGEKKGDTQY
TRBV13,TRBJ2-6,ASSPRGSGQRANVLT
TRBV2,TRBJ1-2,AGGWGYGYT
TRBV10-1,TRBJ2-7,ASSESLRTGAGYEQY
TRBV2,TRBJ2-2,ASSEQGGELF
TRBV29-1,TRBJ1-1,SVEDLLNGGRAF
TRBV5-1,TRBJ2-3,ASSLFTGFVRTDTQY
TRBV5-1,TRBJ1-2,ASVPATGDYGYT
TRBV11-3,TRBJ2-2,ASTPGGGVPGELF
TRBV15,TRBJ2-4,ATSRDGGGLILAKNIQY
TRBV2,TRBJ2-5,ASRTGTGETQY
TRBV9,TRBJ2-3,ASSDGDSSTDTQY
TRBV5-1,TRBJ2-5,ASRTGVQETQY
TRBV7-2,TRBJ2-6,ASSLGGLSSGANVLT
TRBV15,TRBJ2-5,ATSRALLPSGRETQY
TRBV29-1,TRBJ2-2,SVDLRGSGSNGELF